This T cell receptor beta chain was obtained from a study of CD8+ T cells in alopecia areata. CDR1 MGHRA and CDR2 YSYEKL come from the germline V gene. The CDR3 has 16 amino acids. Between the trimmed V and J ends, which lost 2 bases and 4 bases, there was a span of 17 bases. Treatment specified: oral pan-JAK inhibitor, 5-10 mg twice daily. Overall study findings and caveats: Scalp and blood retained many expanded lesional clones during tofacitinib. Compared with normal scalp, lesional scalp had higher clonality and more expanded CD8+ clones.

RNA extraction and reverse transcription yielded cDNA as sequencing template. Profiling relied on immunoSEQ multiplex PCR, and the TCRdb table lists in-frame clones only, not all of them. The sample shows some 80,000 clones, around 60% of them seen only once. This clone was seen a single time. Its specificity is unknown. Material: CD8+ T cells sorted from blood, obtained at week 24, from a patient treated with tofacitinib. This clonotype originated in a human donor with alopecia areata. The chain uses TRBV4-1 and TRBJ2-5; a possible D gene is TRBD1 (5 bases). The CDR3 DNA reads TGCGCCAGCAGCCAAATCGATGTGAGGCAGGGAGAGACCCAGTACTTC. Its translation: CASSQIDVRQGETQYF.